This T cell receptor beta chain is from a study of T cells after posttransplantation cyclophosphamide. Study observations and caveats: Blood and skin or GI T cell repertoires showed limited TRB overlap. Recipient CMV seropositivity and CMV reactivation strongly tracked TRB clonality. Donor-recipient repertoire similarity was low at 1-2 months, rising over year one.

Produced via immunoSEQ multiplex PCR; TCRdb's table is partial and in-frame only. The sample counts tens of thousands of clones, none seen once; the ten largest own 2% to 2.5%. This clone appeared many times. Antigen unknown. Peripheral blood was collected from the related graft donor on the marrow donation day. The CDR3 loop spans 13 amino acids. Germline V gene lookup returns CDR1 KGHSH and CDR2 LQKENI. Trimming cost V 5 bases and J 4 bases; bases outside gene matches: 4. Sequenced: PBMCs. The sequence was obtained from a man aged 35 to 55 in good health, CMV-negative, and a related stem cell transplant donor. The J gene is TRBJ2-5, the V gene TRBV18; 7 bases map to TRBD1. In nucleotides, the CDR3 is TGTGCCAGCTCAGTCCGGGACAGAGAGACCCAGTACTTC. Protein product: CASSVRDRETQYF.